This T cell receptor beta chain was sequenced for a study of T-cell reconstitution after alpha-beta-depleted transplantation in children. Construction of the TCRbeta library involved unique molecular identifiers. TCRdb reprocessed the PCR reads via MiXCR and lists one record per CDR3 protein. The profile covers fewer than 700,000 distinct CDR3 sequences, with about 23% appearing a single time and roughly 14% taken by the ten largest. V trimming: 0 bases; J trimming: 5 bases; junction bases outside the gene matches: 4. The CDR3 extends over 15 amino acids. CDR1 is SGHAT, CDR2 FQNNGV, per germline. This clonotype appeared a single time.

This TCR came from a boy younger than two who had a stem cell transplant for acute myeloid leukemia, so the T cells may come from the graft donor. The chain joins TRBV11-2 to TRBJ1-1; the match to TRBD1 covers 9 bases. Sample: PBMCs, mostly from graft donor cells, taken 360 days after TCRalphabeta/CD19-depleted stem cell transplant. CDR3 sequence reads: CASSLDRGQGTEAFF. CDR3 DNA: TGTGCCAGCAGCTTAGATCGAGGACAGGGGACTGAAGCTTTCTTT. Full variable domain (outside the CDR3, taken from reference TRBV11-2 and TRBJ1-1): EAGVAQSPRYKIIEKRQSVAFWCNPISGHATLYWYQQILGQGPKLLIQFQNNGVVDDSQLPKDRFSAERLKGVDSTLKIQPAKLEDSAVYLCASSLDRGQGTEAFFGQGTRLTVV.